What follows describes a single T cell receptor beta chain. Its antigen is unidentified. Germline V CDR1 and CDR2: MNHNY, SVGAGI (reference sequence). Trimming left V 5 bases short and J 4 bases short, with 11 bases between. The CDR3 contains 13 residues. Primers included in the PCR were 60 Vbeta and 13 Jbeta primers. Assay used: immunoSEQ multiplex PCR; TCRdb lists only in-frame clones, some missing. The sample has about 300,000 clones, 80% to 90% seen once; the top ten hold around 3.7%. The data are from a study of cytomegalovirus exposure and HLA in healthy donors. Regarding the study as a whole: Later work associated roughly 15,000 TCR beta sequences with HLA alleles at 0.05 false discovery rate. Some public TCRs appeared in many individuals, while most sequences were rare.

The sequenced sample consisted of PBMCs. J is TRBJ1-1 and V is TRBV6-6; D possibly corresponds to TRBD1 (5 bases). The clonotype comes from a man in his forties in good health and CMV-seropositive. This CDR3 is CASSGGRGTEAFF. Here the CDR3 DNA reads TGTGCCAGCAGTGGGGGGAGGGGCACTGAAGCTTTCTTT.